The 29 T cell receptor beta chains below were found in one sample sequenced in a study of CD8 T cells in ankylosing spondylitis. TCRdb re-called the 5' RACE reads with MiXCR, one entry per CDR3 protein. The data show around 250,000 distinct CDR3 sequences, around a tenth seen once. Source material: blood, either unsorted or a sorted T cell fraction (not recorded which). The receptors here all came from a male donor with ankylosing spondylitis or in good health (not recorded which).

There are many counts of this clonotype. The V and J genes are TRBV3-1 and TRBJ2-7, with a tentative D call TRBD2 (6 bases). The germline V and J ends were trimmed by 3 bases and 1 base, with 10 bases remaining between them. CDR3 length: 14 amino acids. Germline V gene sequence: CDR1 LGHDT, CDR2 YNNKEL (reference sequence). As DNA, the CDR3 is TGTGCCAGCAGCCAGGGACTCGAATCCTACGAGCAGTACTTC. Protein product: CASSQGLESYEQYF.

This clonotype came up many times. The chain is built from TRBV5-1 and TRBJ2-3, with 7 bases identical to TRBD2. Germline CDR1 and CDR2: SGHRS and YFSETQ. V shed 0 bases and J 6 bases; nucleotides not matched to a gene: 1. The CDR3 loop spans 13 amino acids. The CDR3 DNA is TGCGCCAGCAGCTTGGTTAGCGGGGATACGCAGTATTTT. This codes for CASSLVSGDTQYF.

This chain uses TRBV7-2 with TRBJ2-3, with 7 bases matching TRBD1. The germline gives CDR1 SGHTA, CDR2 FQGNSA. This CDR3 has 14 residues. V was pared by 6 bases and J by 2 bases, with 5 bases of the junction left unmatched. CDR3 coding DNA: TGTGCCAGCAGACCGACAGGGATCACAGATACGCAGTATTTT. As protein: CASRPTGITDTQYF.

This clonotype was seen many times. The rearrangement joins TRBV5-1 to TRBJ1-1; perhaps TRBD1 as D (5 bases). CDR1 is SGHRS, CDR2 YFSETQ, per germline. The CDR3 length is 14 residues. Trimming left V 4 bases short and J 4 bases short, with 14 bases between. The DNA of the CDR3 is TGCGCCAGCAGCCCGGGTCCGGGACCCACTGAAGCTTTCTTT. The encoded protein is CASSPGPGPTEAFF.

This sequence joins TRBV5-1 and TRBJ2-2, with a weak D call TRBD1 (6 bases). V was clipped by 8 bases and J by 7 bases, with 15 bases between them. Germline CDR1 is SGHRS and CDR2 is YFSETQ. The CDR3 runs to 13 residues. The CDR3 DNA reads TGCGCCAGTGCCAGGGGATCGAACGGGGAGCTGTTTTTT. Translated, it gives CASARGSNGELFF.

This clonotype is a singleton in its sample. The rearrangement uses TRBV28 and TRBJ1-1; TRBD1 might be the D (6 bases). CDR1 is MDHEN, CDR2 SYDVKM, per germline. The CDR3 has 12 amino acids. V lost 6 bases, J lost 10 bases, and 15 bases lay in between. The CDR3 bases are TGTGCCAGCAGGCCGCTACAGGGCCGAGCTTTCTTT. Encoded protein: CASRPLQGRAFF.

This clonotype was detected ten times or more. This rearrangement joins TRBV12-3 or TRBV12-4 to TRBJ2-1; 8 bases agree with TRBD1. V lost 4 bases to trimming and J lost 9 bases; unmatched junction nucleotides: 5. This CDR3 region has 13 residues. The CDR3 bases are TGTGCCAGCAGTTCGACAGGGGCTAGTGAGCAGTTCTTC. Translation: CASSSTGASEQFF.

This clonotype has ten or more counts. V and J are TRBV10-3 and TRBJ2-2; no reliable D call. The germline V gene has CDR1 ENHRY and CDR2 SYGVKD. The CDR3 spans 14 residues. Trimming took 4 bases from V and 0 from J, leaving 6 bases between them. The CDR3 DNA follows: TGTGCCATCAGTGTAGGGACGAACACCGGGGAGCTGTTTTTT. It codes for CAISVGTNTGELFF.

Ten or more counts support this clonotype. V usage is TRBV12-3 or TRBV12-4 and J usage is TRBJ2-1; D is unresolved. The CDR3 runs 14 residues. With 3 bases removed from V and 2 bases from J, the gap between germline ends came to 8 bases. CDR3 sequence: CASSLKPTYNEQFF. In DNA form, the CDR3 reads TGTGCCAGCAGTTTGAAGCCGACCTACAATGAGCAGTTCTTC.

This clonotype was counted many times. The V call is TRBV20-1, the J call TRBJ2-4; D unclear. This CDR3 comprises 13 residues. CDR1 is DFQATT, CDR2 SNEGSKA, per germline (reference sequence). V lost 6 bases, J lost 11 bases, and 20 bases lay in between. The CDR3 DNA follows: TGCAGTGCGTTATACAGTGACACGTTTGTTCAGTACTTC. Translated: CSALYSDTFVQYF.

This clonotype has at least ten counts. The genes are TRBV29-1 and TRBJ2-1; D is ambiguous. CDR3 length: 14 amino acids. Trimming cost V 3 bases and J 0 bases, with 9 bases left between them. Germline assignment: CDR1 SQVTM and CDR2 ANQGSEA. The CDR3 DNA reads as TGCAGCGTTGAGAGCGCGAGCTCCTACAATGAGCAGTTCTTC. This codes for CSVESASSYNEQFF.

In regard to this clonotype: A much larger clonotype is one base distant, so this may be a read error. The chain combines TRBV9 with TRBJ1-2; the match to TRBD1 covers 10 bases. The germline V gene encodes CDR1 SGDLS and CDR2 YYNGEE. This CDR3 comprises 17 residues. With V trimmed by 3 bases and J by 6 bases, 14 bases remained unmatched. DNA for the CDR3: TGTGCCAGCAGCGATACGGGACAGGGGCTCCTCGGGGATGGCTACACCTTC. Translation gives CASSDTGQGLLGDGYTF.

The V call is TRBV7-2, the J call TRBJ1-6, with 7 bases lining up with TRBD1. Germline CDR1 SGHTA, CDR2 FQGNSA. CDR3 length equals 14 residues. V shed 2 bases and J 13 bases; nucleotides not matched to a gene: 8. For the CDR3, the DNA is TGTGCCAGCAGCTTATCCACACAGGGGACCCCCCTCCACTTT. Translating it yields CASSLSTQGTPLHF.

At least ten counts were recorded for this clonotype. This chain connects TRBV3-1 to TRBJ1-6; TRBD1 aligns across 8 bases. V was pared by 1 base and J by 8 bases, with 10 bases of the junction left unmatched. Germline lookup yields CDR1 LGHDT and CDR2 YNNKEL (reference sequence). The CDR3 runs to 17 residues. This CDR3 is CASSQVFRQGADSPLHF. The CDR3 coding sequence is TGTGCCAGCAGCCAAGTGTTTCGGCAGGGGGCTGATTCACCCCTCCACTTT.

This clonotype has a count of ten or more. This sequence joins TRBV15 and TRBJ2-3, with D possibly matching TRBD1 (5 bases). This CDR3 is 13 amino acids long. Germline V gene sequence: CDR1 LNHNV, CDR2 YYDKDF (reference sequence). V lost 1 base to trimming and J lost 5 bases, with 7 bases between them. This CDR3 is CATSRGREDTQYF. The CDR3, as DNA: TGTGCCACCAGCAGAGGCAGGGAAGATACGCAGTATTTT.

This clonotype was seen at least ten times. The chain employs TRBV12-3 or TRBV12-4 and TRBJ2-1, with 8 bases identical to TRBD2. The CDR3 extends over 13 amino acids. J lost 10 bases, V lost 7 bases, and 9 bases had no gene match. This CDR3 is CASTVREGQEQFF. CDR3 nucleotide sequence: TGTGCCAGCACGGTCCGGGAGGGCCAGGAGCAGTTCTTC.

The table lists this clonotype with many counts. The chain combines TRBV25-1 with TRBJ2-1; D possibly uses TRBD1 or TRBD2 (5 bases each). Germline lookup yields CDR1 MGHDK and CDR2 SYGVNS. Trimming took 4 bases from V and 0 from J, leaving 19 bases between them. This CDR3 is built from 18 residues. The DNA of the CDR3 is TGTGCCAGCAGTGCTGCCCCCCGGGGCGAACTCTCCTACAATGAGCAGTTCTTC. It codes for CASSAAPRGELSYNEQFF.

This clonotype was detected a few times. Written as DNA, the CDR3 is TGTGCCAGCACCGTAGCGGGAGGTATGTACGAGCAGTACTTC. Protein sequence: CASTVAGGMYEQYF. V and J are TRBV28 and TRBJ2-7; 10 positions match TRBD2. The CDR3 has 14 amino acids. V was pared by 7 bases and J by 4 bases, with 7 bases of the junction left unmatched. CDR1 is MDHEN and CDR2 is SYDVKM in the germline V gene. The whole variable domain, filled in from reference TRBV28 and TRBJ2-7, reads DVKVTQSSRYLVKRTGEKVFLECVQDMDHENMFWYRQDPGLGLRLIYFSYDVKMKEKGDIPEGYSVSREKKERFSLILESASTNQTSMYLCASTVAGGMYEQYFGPGTRLTVT.

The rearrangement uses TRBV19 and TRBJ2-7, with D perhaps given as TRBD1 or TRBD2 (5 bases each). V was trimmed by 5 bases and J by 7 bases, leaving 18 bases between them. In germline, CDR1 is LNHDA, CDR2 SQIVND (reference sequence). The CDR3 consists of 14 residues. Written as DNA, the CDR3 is TGTGCCAGTAGTCTCCGGGACGGAGCTAGTGAGCAGTACTTC. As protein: CASSLRDGASEQYF.

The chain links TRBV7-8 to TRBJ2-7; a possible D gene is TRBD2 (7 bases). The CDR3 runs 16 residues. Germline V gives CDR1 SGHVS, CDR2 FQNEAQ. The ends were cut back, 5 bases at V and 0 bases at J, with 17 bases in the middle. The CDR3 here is CASSRRVGGPSYEQYF. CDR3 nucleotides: TGTGCCAGCAGCCGTCGGGTGGGGGGGCCCTCCTACGAGCAGTACTTC.

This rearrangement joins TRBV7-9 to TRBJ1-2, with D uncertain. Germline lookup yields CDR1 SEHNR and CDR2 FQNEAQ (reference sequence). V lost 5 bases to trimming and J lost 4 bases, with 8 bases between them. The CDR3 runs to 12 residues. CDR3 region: CASSEVRYGYTF. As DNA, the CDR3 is TGTGCCAGCAGCGAGGTTCGCTATGGCTACACCTTC.

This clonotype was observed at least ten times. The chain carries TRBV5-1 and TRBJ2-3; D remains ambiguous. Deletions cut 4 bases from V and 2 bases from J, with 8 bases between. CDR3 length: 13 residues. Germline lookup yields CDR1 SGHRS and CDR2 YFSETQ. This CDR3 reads CASSNLYTDTQYF. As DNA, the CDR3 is TGCGCCAGCAGCAACCTATACACAGATACGCAGTATTTT.

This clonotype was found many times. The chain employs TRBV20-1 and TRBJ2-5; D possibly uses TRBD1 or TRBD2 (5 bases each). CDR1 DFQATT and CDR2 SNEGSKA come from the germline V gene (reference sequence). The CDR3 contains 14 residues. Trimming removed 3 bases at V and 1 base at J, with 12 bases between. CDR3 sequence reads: CSARTGTVQETQYF. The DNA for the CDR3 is TGCAGTGCTAGGACCGGGACGGTCCAAGAGACCCAGTACTTC.

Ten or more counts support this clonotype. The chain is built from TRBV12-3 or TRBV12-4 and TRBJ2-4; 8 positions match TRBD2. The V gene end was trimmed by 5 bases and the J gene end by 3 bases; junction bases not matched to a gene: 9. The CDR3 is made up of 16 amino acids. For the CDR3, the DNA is TGTGCCAGCAGTACCCACGGGGGGGCTGTCAAAAACATTCAGTACTTC. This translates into CASSTHGGAVKNIQYF.

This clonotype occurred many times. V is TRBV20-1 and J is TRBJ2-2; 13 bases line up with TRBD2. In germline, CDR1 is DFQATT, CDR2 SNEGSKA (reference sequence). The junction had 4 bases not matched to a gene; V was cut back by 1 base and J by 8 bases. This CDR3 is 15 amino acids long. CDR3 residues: CSARGLAGGLGELFF. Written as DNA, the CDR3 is TGCAGTGCTAGAGGACTAGCGGGAGGTCTAGGGGAGCTGTTTTTT.

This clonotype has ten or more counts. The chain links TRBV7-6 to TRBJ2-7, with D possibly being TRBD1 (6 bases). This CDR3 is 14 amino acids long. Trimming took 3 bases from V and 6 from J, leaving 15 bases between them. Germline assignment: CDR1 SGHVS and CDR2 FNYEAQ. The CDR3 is CASSLQGFPREQYF. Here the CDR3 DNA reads TGTGCCAGCAGCTTGCAGGGGTTCCCTCGCGAGCAGTACTTC. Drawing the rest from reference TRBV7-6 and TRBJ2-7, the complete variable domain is GAGVSQSPRYKVTKRGQDVALRCDPISGHVSLYWYRQALGQGPEFLTYFNYEAQQDKSGLPNDRFSAERPEGSISTLTIQRTEQRDSAMYRCASSLQGFPREQYFGPGTRLTVT.

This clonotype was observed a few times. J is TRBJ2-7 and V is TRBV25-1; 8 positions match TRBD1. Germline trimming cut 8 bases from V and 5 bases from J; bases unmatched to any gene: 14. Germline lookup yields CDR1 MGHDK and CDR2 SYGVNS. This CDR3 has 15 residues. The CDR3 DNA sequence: TGTGCCAGCTCCCATAATGACAGGGGTGAGGACGAGCAGTACTTC. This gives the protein CASSHNDRGEDEQYF.

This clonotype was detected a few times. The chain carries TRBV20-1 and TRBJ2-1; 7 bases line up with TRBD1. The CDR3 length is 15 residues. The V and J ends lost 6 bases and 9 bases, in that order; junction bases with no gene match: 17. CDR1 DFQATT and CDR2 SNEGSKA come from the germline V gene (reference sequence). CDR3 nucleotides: TGCAGTGCCCTAGAGGCTTACAGGGGCCGGGGTGAGCAGTTCTTC. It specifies CSALEAYRGRGEQFF.

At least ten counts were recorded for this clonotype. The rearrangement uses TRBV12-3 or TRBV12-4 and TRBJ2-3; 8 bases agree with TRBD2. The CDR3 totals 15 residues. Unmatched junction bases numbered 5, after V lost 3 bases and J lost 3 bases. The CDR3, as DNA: TGTGCCAGCAGTTTCTCTCCTAGCGGGACAGATACGCAGTATTTT. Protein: CASSFSPSGTDTQYF.